The 21 T cell receptor beta chains below all came from one sample that was sequenced in a study of Ad26.COV2.S vaccination and SARS-CoV-2 variants. The treatment denotes: roughly 20 received Ad26.COV2.S at low or high dose, single or two shots; 5 received placebo; per-sample allocation not given. Specimens were obtained on day 63 following the first vaccine or placebo injection. Measured with immunoSEQ multiplex PCR; TCRdb has only the in-frame clones, and not every one. The data hold approximately 240,000 clones, with over 75% observed a single time. Here the sequenced sample was peripheral blood, taken in a trial of Ad26.COV2.S vaccine versus placebo. These receptors originate from a person between 18 and 65 years old who received the Ad26.COV2.S COVID-19 vaccine or a placebo.

Here the CDR3 DNA reads TGCGCCAGCAGTGACTACTCTGGAAACACCATATATTTT. Encoded protein: CASSDYSGNTIYF. The chain employs TRBV10-2 and TRBJ1-3; D unresolved. V was cut by 3 bases and J by 0 bases, with 3 bases left in between. This CDR3 is built from 13 residues. Germline V gene sequence: CDR1 WSHSY, CDR2 SAAADI.

The chain is built from TRBV25-1 and TRBJ1-1; D ambiguous. V was trimmed by 2 bases and J by 11 bases, leaving 9 bases between them. CDR3 length equals 11 residues. CDR1 and CDR2 (germline): MGHDK, SYGVNS. The CDR3 nucleotides are TGTGCCAGCAGTGAAAAGGGTGGGGCTTTCTTT. It specifies CASSEKGGAFF.

The V and J genes are TRBV4-3 and TRBJ1-5; D call uncertain. The germline gives CDR1 LGHNA, CDR2 YSLEER. V lost 4 bases, J lost 8 bases, and 12 bases lay in between. CDR3 length: 13 amino acids. The CDR3 bases are TGCGCCAGCAGCCGGGCCCTTGCAGAGCCCCAGCATTTT. As protein: CASSRALAEPQHF.

This clone was detected a few times. The V gene is TRBV3-1 (or the pseudogene TRBV3-2), the J gene TRBJ2-3; 9 nucleotides align to TRBD2. The trim removed 2 bases at V and 2 bases at J, leaving 14 bases unmatched. The CDR3 length is 19 residues. From germline, CDR1 is LGHDT and CDR2 YNNKEL (reference sequence). Here the CDR3 reads CASSQNSAGGGGPTDTQYF. The DNA for the CDR3 is TGTGCCAGCAGCCAAAACTCAGCGGGAGGAGGGGGTCCCACAGATACGCAGTATTTT.

The rearrangement joins TRBV11-2 to TRBJ2-1; TRBD1 is a possible D gene (5 bases). Germline CDR1 is SGHAT and CDR2 is FQNNGV. The length of the CDR3 is 16 residues. Trimming pared 0 bases from V and 4 bases from J, leaving 13 bases between. CDR3 in DNA: TGTGCCAGCAGCTTAGAGGGCCGGACAACATACAATGAGCAGTTCTTC. Translating gives CASSLEGRTTYNEQFF.

The V gene is TRBV24-1, the J gene TRBJ2-7; perhaps TRBD2 as D (5 bases). This CDR3 has 14 residues. V dropped 2 bases and J dropped 6 bases, with 13 bases sitting between them. The germline V gene encodes CDR1 KGHDR and CDR2 SFDVKD. The CDR3 spells CATSDSYRGPEQYF. CDR3 DNA sequence: TGTGCCACCAGTGATTCCTATCGGGGTCCCGAGCAGTACTTC.

The J gene is TRBJ2-3, the V gene TRBV11-2; 11 bases line up with TRBD2. V dropped 3 bases and J dropped 0; count of bases not matched to a gene: 5. Germline CDR1 and CDR2: SGHAT and FQNNGV. CDR3 length: 17 residues. The CDR3 DNA is TGTGCCAGCAGCTTTACTAGCGGGAGCCGGAGCACAGATACGCAGTATTTT. It codes for CASSFTSGSRSTDTQYF.

V and J are TRBV28 and TRBJ1-5, with D unresolved. The V end was cut by 6 bases, the J end by 5 bases, with 14 bases between. CDR1 and CDR2 (germline): MDHEN, SYDVKM. The CDR3 has 14 amino acids. CDR3: CASRPIAGDQPQHF. CDR3 coding DNA: TGTGCCAGCAGACCAATAGCCGGAGATCAGCCCCAGCATTTT.

The chain joins TRBV28 to TRBJ1-5, with no clear D. The V and J ends lost 7 bases and 4 bases respectively, with 14 bases between them. The V gene's germline CDR1 is MDHEN and CDR2 SYDVKM. The CDR3 extends over 14 amino acids. The CDR3 nucleotides are TGTGCCAGCACCAAGGGAAGGTCGAATCAGCCCCAGCATTTT. Amino acids: CASTKGRSNQPQHF.

The rearrangement uses TRBV19 and TRBJ1-5, with 9 nucleotides matching TRBD1. The CDR3 is 14 residues long. The J segment lost 6 bases and the V segment lost 4 bases, leaving 4 bases of the junction unmatched. Germline CDR1 LNHDA, CDR2 SQIVND (reference sequence). The CDR3 spells CASSRGQGSQPQHF. CDR3 bases: TGTGCCAGTAGTAGGGGACAGGGAAGTCAGCCCCAGCATTTT.

This clone came up a few times. V usage is TRBV6-6 and J usage is TRBJ2-7; 7 bases map to TRBD1. Germline CDR1 reads MNHNY; CDR2 reads SVGAGI (reference sequence). V lost 5 bases and J lost 6; bases outside the gene matches: 10. The CDR3 is 14 residues long. CDR3 sequence reads: CASSEDRSPSEQYF. The CDR3 region has the DNA TGTGCCAGCAGTGAGGACAGGAGCCCCAGCGAGCAGTACTTC.

The J gene is TRBJ2-7, the V gene TRBV11-1; D tentatively reads TRBD1 or TRBD2 (5 bases each). This CDR3 has 14 amino acids. Germline V gene sequence: CDR1 SGHAT, CDR2 FQDESV (reference sequence). With 5 bases removed from V and 2 bases from J, the gap between germline ends came to 13 bases. The CDR3 region is CASSLGTVTYEQYF. The CDR3 bases are TGTGCCAGCAGCCTGGGGACGGTGACCTACGAGCAGTACTTC.

V usage is TRBV7-9 and J usage is TRBJ1-2; D is ambiguous. Germline V gene sequence: CDR1 SEHNR, CDR2 FQNEAQ (reference sequence). Between the trimmed V and J ends, which lost 1 base and 0 bases, there was a span of 9 bases. The CDR3 sequence is 15 residues long. The CDR3 DNA reads as TGTGCCAGCAGCTTAGGTGTTAATCCTAACTATGGCTACACCTTC. Translating it yields CASSLGVNPNYGYTF.

The chain employs TRBV4-3 and TRBJ2-2; the D gene is possibly TRBD2 (7 bases). V shed 4 bases and J shed 1 base, with 19 bases lying between them. The length of the CDR3 is 18 residues. The germline V gene has CDR1 LGHNA and CDR2 YSLEER. The CDR3 DNA is TGCGCCAGCAGCCGAGGGGGGAGGGCAGATTGGAACACCGGGGAGCTGTTTTTT. Translation: CASSRGGRADWNTGELFF.

V usage is TRBV11-2 and J usage is TRBJ2-1; 8 bases match TRBD1. Germline V gene data show CDR1 as SGHAT and CDR2 as FQNNGV. The length of the CDR3 is 13 residues. Trimming at V came to 5 bases and at J to 7 bases, leaving 4 bases not matched to a gene. Written as DNA, the CDR3 is TGTGCCAGCAGCCCCGACAGGGGTAATGAGCAGTTCTTC. This translates into CASSPDRGNEQFF. Combining the CDR3 with reference TRBV11-2 and TRBJ2-1 gives the whole variable domain EAGVAQSPRYKIIEKRQSVAFWCNPISGHATLYWYQQILGQGPKLLIQFQNNGVVDDSQLPKDRFSAERLKGVDSTLKIQPAKLEDSAVYLCASSPDRGNEQFFGPGTRLTVL.

This clone was found once. The J gene is TRBJ2-7, the V gene TRBV11-2; weak D call: TRBD1 (6 bases). The germline V gene encodes CDR1 SGHAT and CDR2 FQNNGV. CDR3 length: 15 residues. V was pared by 5 bases and J by 0 bases, with 14 bases between. CDR3 sequence reads: CASSGGHLTSYEQYF. The CDR3 bases are TGTGCCAGCAGCGGGGGACACCTTACCTCCTACGAGCAGTACTTC.

This sequence joins TRBV5-1 and TRBJ1-6; unclear D gene. V gave up 3 bases and J gave up 6 bases, with 13 bases separating them. Germline CDR1 reads SGHRS; CDR2 reads YFSETQ. This CDR3 spans 15 amino acids. CDR3 nucleotide sequence: TGCGCCAGCAGCTGGGAGGGTCGAGGTAATTCACCCCTCCACTTT. Its translation: CASSWEGRGNSPLHF.

The genes are TRBV28 and TRBJ1-2; D is possibly TRBD1 (6 bases). Per germline, CDR1 MDHEN and CDR2 SYDVKM. Trimming shortened V by 6 bases and J by 1 base, and 21 bases separated the two germline ends. The length of the CDR3 is 17 residues. The chain's CDR3 is CASSPVAQGRFNYGYTF. CDR3 coding DNA: TGTGCCAGCAGCCCCGTAGCACAGGGACGATTTAACTATGGCTACACCTTC.

V gene TRBV2 combines with J gene TRBJ2-5, with D tentatively TRBD2 (5 bases). Per the germline V gene, CDR1 is SNHLY and CDR2 is FYNNEI. There are 15 residues in the CDR3. V was clipped by 8 bases and J by 1 base, with 17 bases between them. The CDR3 nucleotides read TGTGCCAGCCTTGGCGGACGGGGAGCCCAAGAGACCCAGTACTTC. It encodes CASLGGRGAQETQYF.

This chain uses TRBV5-1 with TRBJ2-7; D might be TRBD1 (6 bases). The V gene's germline CDR1 is SGHRS and CDR2 YFSETQ. CDR3 length: 14 amino acids. V was pared by 4 bases and J by 2 bases, with 13 bases between. In DNA form, the CDR3 reads TGCGCCAGCAGCCTAGGACAGAAAACCTACGAGCAGTACTTC. Translation gives CASSLGQKTYEQYF.

The J gene is TRBJ1-4, the V gene TRBV21-1; TRBD1 was called by the table and not checked on the DNA. TRBV21-1 is a pseudogene locus. CDR3 length: 17 amino acids. CDR3 region: CASSKKITGRGDEKLFF. In DNA, the CDR3 is TGTGCCAGCAGCAAAAAGATTACGGGCAGGGGAGATGAAAAACTGTTTTTT.